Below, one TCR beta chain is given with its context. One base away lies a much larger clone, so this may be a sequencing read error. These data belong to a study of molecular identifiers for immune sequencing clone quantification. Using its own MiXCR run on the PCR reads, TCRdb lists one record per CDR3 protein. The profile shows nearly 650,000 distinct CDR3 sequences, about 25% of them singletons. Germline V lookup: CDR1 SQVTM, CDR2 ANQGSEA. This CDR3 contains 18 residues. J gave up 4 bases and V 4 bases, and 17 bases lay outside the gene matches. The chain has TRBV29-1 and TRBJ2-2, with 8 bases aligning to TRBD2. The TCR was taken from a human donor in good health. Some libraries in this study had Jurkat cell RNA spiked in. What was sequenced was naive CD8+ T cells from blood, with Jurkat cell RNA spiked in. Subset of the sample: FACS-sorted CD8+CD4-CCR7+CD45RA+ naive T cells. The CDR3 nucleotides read TGCAGCGTTGTGACCTATTTGTCGGCGGGAGGTCGCACCGGGGAGCTGTTTTTT. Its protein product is CSVVTYLSAGGRTGELFF.